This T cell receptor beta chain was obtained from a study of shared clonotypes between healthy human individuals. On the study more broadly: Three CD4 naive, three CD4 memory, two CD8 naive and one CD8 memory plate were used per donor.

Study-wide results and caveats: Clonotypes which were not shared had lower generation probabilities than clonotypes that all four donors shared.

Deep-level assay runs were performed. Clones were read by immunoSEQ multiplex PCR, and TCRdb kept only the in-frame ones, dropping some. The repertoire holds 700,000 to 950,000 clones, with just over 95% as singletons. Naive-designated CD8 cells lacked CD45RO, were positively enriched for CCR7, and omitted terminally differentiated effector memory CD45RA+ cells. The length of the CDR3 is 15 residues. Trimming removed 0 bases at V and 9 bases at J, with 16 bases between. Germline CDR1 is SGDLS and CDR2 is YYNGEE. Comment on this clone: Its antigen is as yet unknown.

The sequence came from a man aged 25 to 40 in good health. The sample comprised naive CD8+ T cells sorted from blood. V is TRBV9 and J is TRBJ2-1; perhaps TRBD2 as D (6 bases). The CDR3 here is CASSVATGAGSEQFF. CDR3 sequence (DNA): TGTGCCAGCAGCGTAGCAACTGGGGCCGGGAGTGAGCAGTTCTTC. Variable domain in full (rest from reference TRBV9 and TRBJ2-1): DSGVTQTPKHLITATGQRVTLRCSPRSGDLSVYWYQQSLDQGLQFLIQYYNGEERAKGNILERFSAQQFPDLHSELNLSSLELGDSALYFCASSVATGAGSEQFFGPGTRLTVL.